This TCR beta chain was recovered during a study of T cells after yellow fever vaccination. Study-level information: Low-cell-number fractions underwent preparation using SMART-Seq v4 Ultra Low Input.

Findings and caveats of the study: Abundant bulk-population clonotypes could contaminate the FACS-sorted repertoires.

This clonotype was counted between two and nine times. The antigen is not known. Germline CDR1 and CDR2: MNHNY and SVGAGI (reference sequence). V dropped 5 bases and J dropped 5; count of bases not matched to a gene: 9. CDR3 length: 15 amino acids. Using its own MiXCR run on the 5' RACE reads, TCRdb lists one record per CDR3 protein. The sample holds 120,000 or so distinct CDR3 sequences, roughly 15% seen once. This sequence joins TRBV6-6 and TRBJ2-1; 7 bases match TRBD2. This sequence originates from a man between 18 and 29 years old who received the YFV17D yellow fever vaccine. The source material was CD8+ T cells sorted from PBMCs, sampled 5 days after the yellow fever booster vaccination. The CDR3 loop reads CASSQGLAENNEQFF. Written as DNA, the CDR3 is TGTGCCAGCAGTCAAGGTCTAGCGGAAAACAATGAGCAGTTCTTC.